This TCR beta chain was sequenced for a study of blood T cells in healthy people across ages. Trimming shortened V by 6 bases and J by 7 bases, and 21 bases separated the two germline ends. Germline V gene sequence: CDR1 SQVTM, CDR2 ANQGSEA. This CDR3 region has 14 residues. The authors extracted at least 5 micrograms of total RNA per sample. PCR was performed a second time for about 7 to 12 cycles using a sample-barcoded 5' primer and a J-beta primer mix. Researchers report that a template-switch adaptor with 12 random nucleotides tagged each cDNA molecule. TCRdb passed the 5' RACE reads through MiXCR, listing each CDR3 protein once. The table includes some 1.5 million distinct CDR3 sequences, approximately 30% detected once.

This chain links TRBV29-1 with TRBJ1-2; tentative D call: TRBD1 (5 bases). This TCR came from a woman under 40 in good health. Material for sequencing was blood. The CDR3 nucleotides are TGCAGCGTCTCCGTCGGGGGGAGCGGGAGTGGCTACACCTTC. It codes for CSVSVGGSGSGYTF.